This note documents a single TCR beta chain sequence. The antigen is unknown. The data originate from a study of CD8 T cells in ankylosing spondylitis. Scientists made TCR beta libraries using quantitative 5'-RACE with molecular barcodes. MiXCR, applied by TCRdb to the 5' RACE reads, yields one record per CDR3 protein. This table holds around 250,000 distinct CDR3 sequences, roughly a tenth found once. Whole-study results and caveats: According to the report, clones linked to the disease were significantly enriched in matched synovial fluid samples taken from ankylosing spondylitis patients. Disease-linked clones bore a CD8+ phenotype and were relatively rare in peripheral blood. What appeared characteristic of ankylosing spondylitis blood was a TCR beta motif of eight highly homologous variants.

The CDR3 has 13 residues. CDR1 and CDR2 (germline): SEHNR, FQNEAQ (reference sequence). V dropped 10 bases and J dropped 4; count of bases not matched to a gene: 6. The genes are TRBV7-9 and TRBJ1-3; 8 bases match TRBD1. Sequenced: blood, either unsorted or a sorted T cell fraction (not recorded which). The receptor was isolated from a male donor with ankylosing spondylitis or in good health (not recorded which). CDR3 nucleotides: TGTGCCACGAACAGGGGGAGCGGAAACACCATATATTTT. Translated, it gives CATNRGSGNTIYF.